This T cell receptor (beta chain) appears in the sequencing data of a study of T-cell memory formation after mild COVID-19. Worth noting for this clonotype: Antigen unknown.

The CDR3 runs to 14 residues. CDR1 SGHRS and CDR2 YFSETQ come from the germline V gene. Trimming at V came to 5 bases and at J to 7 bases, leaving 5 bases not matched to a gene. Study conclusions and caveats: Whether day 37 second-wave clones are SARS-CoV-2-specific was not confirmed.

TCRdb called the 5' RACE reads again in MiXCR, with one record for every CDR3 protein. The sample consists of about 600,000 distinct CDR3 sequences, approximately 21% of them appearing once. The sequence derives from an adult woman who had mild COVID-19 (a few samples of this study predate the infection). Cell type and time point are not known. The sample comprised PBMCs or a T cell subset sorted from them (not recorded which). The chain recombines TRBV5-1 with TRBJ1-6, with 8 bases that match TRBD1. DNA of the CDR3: TGCGCCAGCAGGCGGGGACAGGAGAATTCACCCCTCCACTTT. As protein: CASRRGQENSPLHF.